This T cell receptor (beta chain) was recovered during a study of graft-versus-host responses after intestinal transplantation. Study overall: Recipients were given multivisceral, liver-intestinal, or isolated intestinal transplants. Anti-thymocyte globulin induction preceded about 3 years of tacrolimus and steroid maintenance in all recipients. Study-level results: Present in recipient marrow, GvH clones included some that appeared first in ileum or blood. Some patients had graft-donor T cell macrochimerism. In their allografts, the ratios of graft-versus-host to host-versus-graft T cell clones were high.

Profiling relied on immunoSEQ multiplex PCR, and the TCRdb table lists in-frame clones only, not all of them. In the table there are approximately 89,000 clones, approximately 92% of which are singletons. In regard to this clone: The antigen is not known.

V lost 5 bases and J lost 4; bases outside the gene matches: 6. This CDR3 contains 15 residues. Germline loops: CDR1 MNHNY, CDR2 SVGAGI (reference sequence). The TCR was taken from a human donor who was the organ donor for an intestinal transplant. The chain combines TRBV6-6 with TRBJ2-1; 9 bases map to TRBD2. This specimen was unstimulated CD8+ T cells sorted from spleen or lymph node cells, taken before transplant. DNA of the CDR3: TGTGCCAGCAGTGCAGGTGCGGGAGGGTACAATGAGCAGTTCTTC. Protein sequence: CASSAGAGGYNEQFF.